This record concerns one T cell receptor (beta chain) sequence. Its antigen is not yet known. No qualities accompany the bases; no much larger clone lies one base away. A second Seattle source provided samples from volunteer blood donors who had recovered from COVID-19. Each collaborating institution followed its own protocols to collect whole blood in K2EDTA tubes. For TCRbeta analysis, collaborators shipped samples in one of three forms: frozen whole blood, isolated PBMCs, or DNA extracted from either of those sample types. This sample stems from a study of blood T cell repertoires in COVID-19 (dated by TCRdb to the early 2020s). Concerning the study at large: Samples covering the acute and convalescent phases of COVID-19 were provided by collaborators in the United States, Italy and Spain. The prospective study material was composed of cDNA or gDNA derived from T cells, B-cell-depleted T cells, or PBMCs. Subjects who had been exposed to COVID-19, were actively infected with it, or had recovered from it provided the deeply sampled blood TCRbeta repertoires that made up the dataset. The repertoires were released in a freely available public database intended as a resource for research on the immune response to SARS-CoV-2. Samples were obtained from the ongoing ImmuneRACE study (first 160 participants) and from 950 to 1,500 subjects provided by 6 global collaborators. Nearly every sample came with metadata listing a de-identified subject ID, COVID-19 status, age in years and sex. HLA class I and class II types, where available, came from metadata supplied by the sample provider rather than from assay-based typing.

Inclusive of the bounding cysteine and phenylalanine, the CDR3 is 14 residues long. The read is trimmed to its CDR3 DNA, 42 bases read in frame from base 1. Trimming at the junction amounts to 1 base on V and 10 bases on J, and the germline ends lie 14 bases apart. The germline V gene encodes CDR1 LGHNA and CDR2 YNFKEQ. The paper's findings and limits, for the study overall: The quantity of clinical and demographic metadata differed by source and by participant and was supplied without curation.

TCRbeta CDR3 regions were amplified from genomic DNA by means of the immunoSEQ Assay, a bias-controlled multiplex PCR. On the study's bioinformatics: Within the assay, amplification of reference gene primers was used to estimate how many nucleated cells each sample contained. To quantify the absolute abundance of each unique TCRbeta CDR3 rearrangement, sequence reads were collapsed and filtered. Productive Simpson clonality was computed per sample as the square root of Simpson's diversity index over productive rearrangements. TCRdb carries this immuneACCESS record with in-frame sequences only. Its versions omit some clonotypes, under half of them owing to an unresolved V gene in the studies checked, with the rest unexplained. That table gives V, J and clone size, and the DNA gave D and trimming. Recorded for this sample are a few hundred thousand clones; about 88% of them occurred a single time. 3.5% to 5% of the sample is held by the ten biggest clonotypes.

Sequenced sample: peripheral blood. The rearranged chain carries TRBV4-2 and TRBJ2-1; the D segment cannot be called with confidence. This receptor was obtained from a woman between 35 and 50 years old who had recovered from COVID-19. The CDR3 corresponds to CASSQGSQKEEQFF. The sequence in DNA is TGTGCCAGCAGCCAAGGTTCCCAGAAAGAAGAGCAGTTCTTC.